Listed here are 7 T cell receptor beta chains from one sample, sequenced in a study of blood T cells in healthy people across ages. The authors ran a second PCR of roughly 6 to 12 cycles using a sample-barcoded 5' primer and a J-beta primer mix. TCRdb itself ran the 5' RACE reads through MiXCR, one entry per CDR3 protein. The sample records 800,000 or so distinct CDR3 sequences, about 45% being singletons. Sequencing was done on a sample of blood. These receptors were taken from an elderly man in good health.

The chain has TRBV24-1 and TRBJ2-1; no reliable D call. V lost 4 bases, J lost 4 bases, and 7 bases lay in between. The germline gives CDR1 KGHDR, CDR2 SFDVKD. There are 13 residues in the CDR3. The CDR3 nucleotides read TGTGCCACCAGTGACCGTCATTACAATGAGCAGTTCTTC. It is translated as CATSDRHYNEQFF.

V gene TRBV20-1 combines with J gene TRBJ1-2; no reliable D call. The CDR3 consists of 15 residues. Trimming removed 4 bases from V and 0 bases from J, with 15 bases in between. Germline assignment: CDR1 DFQATT and CDR2 SNEGSKA (reference sequence). The CDR3 region has the DNA TGCAGTGCTACAGGTGGAGGGAGAGCTAACTATGGCTACACCTTC. Translated, it gives CSATGGGRANYGYTF.

This clonotype has more than one count but fewer than ten. This chain uses TRBV6-2 or TRBV6-3 with TRBJ2-7, with no clear D. V was pared by 11 bases and J by 6 bases, with 26 bases between. CDR3 length: 15 amino acids. Germline CDR1 is MNHEY and CDR2 is SVGEGT. CDR3 protein: CASGASEMGVAEQYF. The CDR3, as DNA: TGTGCCTCAGGTGCATCGGAGATGGGTGTGGCCGAGCAGTACTTC.

This clonotype was detected only a few times. J is TRBJ2-3 and V is TRBV9; 7 nucleotides agree with TRBD2. Per germline, CDR1 SGDLS and CDR2 YYNGEE. The trim removed 2 bases at V and 2 bases at J, leaving 2 bases unmatched. The CDR3 loop spans 14 amino acids. Here the CDR3 reads CASSVGGTTDTQYF. The CDR3 DNA follows: TGTGCCAGCAGCGTGGGAGGGACCACAGATACGCAGTATTTT.

This clonotype was detected only a few times. The chain links TRBV2 to TRBJ2-5; TRBD2 is a possible D gene (5 bases). Germline CDR1 SNHLY, CDR2 FYNNEI. Trimming shortened V by 2 bases and J by 5 bases, and 15 bases separated the two germline ends. CDR3 length: 15 amino acids. CDR3 sequence reads: CASSERASRVETQYF. CDR3 bases: TGTGCCAGCAGTGAAAGGGCTAGCCGGGTCGAGACCCAGTACTTC.

The chain links TRBV28 to TRBJ2-7; TRBD1 might be the D (5 bases). Germline loops: CDR1 MDHEN, CDR2 SYDVKM. Between the trimmed V and J ends, which lost 0 bases and 6 bases, there was a span of 15 bases. This CDR3 has 15 residues. This chain's CDR3 is CASSLWKGPLTEQYF. The CDR3 nucleotides read TGTGCCAGCAGTTTATGGAAGGGGCCCCTCACCGAGCAGTACTTC. Filled out from reference TRBV28 and TRBJ2-7, the complete variable domain reads DVKVTQSSRYLVKRTGEKVFLECVQDMDHENMFWYRQDPGLGLRLIYFSYDVKMKEKGDIPEGYSVSREKKERFSLILESASTNQTSMYLCASSLWKGPLTEQYFGPGTRLTVT.

The chain uses TRBV14 and TRBJ1-2, with D hard to call. This CDR3 is 14 amino acids long. Trimming cost V 1 base and J 2 bases, with 8 bases left between them. Germline V gives CDR1 SGHDN, CDR2 FVKESK. The CDR3 bases are TGTGCCAGCAGCCAAGTATCCAGGAACTATGGCTACACCTTC. It specifies CASSQVSRNYGYTF.